These 26 T cell receptor beta chains were all obtained from the same sample, sequenced in a study of CD4 T cells in relation to SARS-CoV-2 and coronaviruses. Before the COVID-19 pandemic, during about 2010-2018, CD4+ T cells were taken from unexposed donors. After approximately 10 days of culture, CD4+ T cells were isolated. These receptors' targets are unknown. The table came from immunoSEQ multiplex PCR; TCRdb's copy has only in-frame clones and leaves some out. The table includes approximately 17,000 clones, more than 75% detected once. Sequencing was performed on CD4+ T cells from PBMCs, cultured in vitro. The receptors were sampled from a human donor in good health.

The chain recombines TRBV2 with TRBJ1-5; TRBD1 aligns across 7 bases. In germline, CDR1 is SNHLY, CDR2 FYNNEI. Trimming at V came to 1 base and at J to 6 bases, leaving 3 bases not matched to a gene. The CDR3 is 14 residues long. Here the CDR3 DNA reads TGTGCCAGCAGTGAAGGGACAGGAGGTCAGCCCCAGCATTTT. This sequence encodes CASSEGTGGQPQHF.

The rearrangement links TRBV24-1 to TRBJ2-3; TRBD1 aligns across 10 bases. V was clipped by 1 base and J by 4 bases; unmatched bases: 4. The CDR3 spans 16 residues. The germline V gene encodes CDR1 KGHDR and CDR2 SFDVKD. CDR3 nucleotide sequence: TGTGCCACCAGTGATTTCGCGACAGGGGGCGCAGATACGCAGTATTTT. Translation: CATSDFATGGADTQYF.

The chain employs TRBV7-9 and TRBJ2-1; 7 bases match TRBD2. V shed 3 bases, J shed 10 bases, and the junction held 12 bases outside the gene matches. CDR3 size: 15 residues. Germline V gene lookup returns CDR1 SEHNR and CDR2 FQNEAQ (reference sequence). CDR3 in amino acids: CASSFRPGGGEEQFF. CDR3 DNA: TGTGCCAGCAGCTTTCGTCCGGGAGGAGGCGAGGAGCAGTTCTTC. Full variable domain (remainder filled in from reference TRBV7-9 and TRBJ2-1): DTGVSQNPRHKITKRGQNVTFRCDPISEHNRLYWYRQTLGQGPEFLTYFQNEAQLEKSRLLSDRFSAERPKGSFSTLEIQRTEQGDSAMYLCASSFRPGGGEEQFFGPGTRLTVL.

This clone came up a few times. V usage is TRBV6-6 and J usage is TRBJ1-5; D is possibly TRBD1 (5 bases). Deletions cut 5 bases from V and 1 base from J, with 18 bases between. CDR3 size: 17 residues. Looked up from germline, CDR1 is MNHNY and CDR2 is SVGAGI (reference sequence). The CDR3 nucleotides read TGTGCCAGCAGTCGTCTAGACGGGGGGACCAGCAATCAGCCCCAGCATTTT. Translating gives CASSRLDGGTSNQPQHF.

This chain uses TRBV12-5 with TRBJ2-5; 13 nucleotides align to TRBD2. Germline trimming cut 6 bases from V and 6 bases from J; bases unmatched to any gene: 7. CDR3 length equals 15 residues. The V gene's germline CDR1 is LGHNT and CDR2 FRNRAP. The CDR3 protein is CASGPTSGRIKTQYF. CDR3 bases: TGTGCTAGTGGCCCGACTAGCGGGAGGATAAAGACCCAGTACTTC.

This clone appeared a few times. This chain links TRBV4-1 with TRBJ2-2; no clear D gene. In germline, CDR1 is MGHRA, CDR2 YSYEKL. The CDR3 runs 12 residues. V shed 3 bases and J shed 10 bases, with 9 bases lying between them. CDR3 loop: CASSQLDSELFF. CDR3 DNA: TGCGCCAGCAGCCAGTTAGATTCGGAGCTGTTTTTT.

V usage is TRBV7-8 and J usage is TRBJ2-2; 8 bases are shared with TRBD1. This CDR3 is 15 amino acids long. V shed 4 bases and J 7 bases; nucleotides not matched to a gene: 8. The germline CDR1 and CDR2 sequences are SGHVS and FQNEAQ. CDR3 nucleotide sequence: TGTGCCAGCAGCTCCCGGGACAGGATTAGCGGGGAGCTGTTTTTT. Protein product: CASSSRDRISGELFF.

This clone was seen only a few times. J is TRBJ2-1 and V is TRBV11-2, with D unclear. Trimming pared 3 bases from V and 9 bases from J, leaving 3 bases between. The CDR3 length is 10 residues. Looked up from germline, CDR1 is SGHAT and CDR2 is FQNNGV. The DNA for the CDR3 is TGTGCCAGCAGCTTGGCTGAGCAGTTCTTC. The encoded protein is CASSLAEQFF.

This chain's CDR3 is CASRLLGTSYEQYF. As DNA, the CDR3 is TGTGCCAGCAGGCTGCTGGGGACCTCCTACGAGCAGTACTTC. V is TRBV28 and J is TRBJ2-7; either TRBD1 or TRBD2 may fit D (5 bases each). There are 14 residues in the CDR3. The germline V and J ends were trimmed by 6 bases and 0 bases, with 12 bases remaining between them. The germline gives CDR1 MDHEN, CDR2 SYDVKM.

The rearrangement uses TRBV5-5 and TRBJ1-5, with TRBD1 identical over 9 bases. There are 15 residues in the CDR3. The ends lost 4 bases at V and 6 bases at J; junction bases unmatched: 8. From germline, CDR1 is SGHKS and CDR2 YYEKEE (reference sequence). In DNA, the CDR3 is TGTGCCAGCAGCATCACAGGGGGCGAGGTTCAGCCCCAGCATTTT. Its protein is CASSITGGEVQPQHF.

This clone has only one observation. The rearrangement joins TRBV6-1 to TRBJ1-5; a weak D match, TRBD1 (6 bases). The germline V and J ends were trimmed by 0 bases and 3 bases, with 15 bases remaining between them. From germline, CDR1 is MNHNS and CDR2 SASEGT. CDR3 length equals 17 residues. CDR3: CASSEAWGDTINQPQHF. Here the CDR3 DNA reads TGTGCCAGCAGTGAAGCGTGGGGGGACACAATCAATCAGCCCCAGCATTTT.

The V gene is TRBV18, the J gene TRBJ2-3, with D unclear. CDR3 length equals 14 residues. Between the trimmed V and J ends, which lost 3 bases and 4 bases, there was a span of 11 bases. In germline, CDR1 is KGHSH, CDR2 LQKENI. The CDR3 DNA is TGTGCCAGCTCACCCCAAAGGGCCGCAGATACGCAGTATTTT. This codes for CASSPQRAADTQYF. Using reference TRBV18 and TRBJ2-3 for the parts outside the CDR3, the full variable domain is NAGVMQNPRHLVRRRGQEARLRCSPMKGHSHVYWYRQLPEEGLKFMVYLQKENIIDESGMPKERFSAEFPKEGPSILRIQQVVRGDSAAYFCASSPQRAADTQYFGPGTRLTVL.

The CDR3 is CASGLTGGIDYGYTF. The CDR3 region has the DNA TGCGCCAGCGGGCTGACAGGGGGCATCGACTATGGCTACACCTTC. The V and J genes are TRBV10-2 and TRBJ1-2; 10 bases agree with TRBD1. Germline V gives CDR1 WSHSY, CDR2 SAAADI. The CDR3 is made up of 15 amino acids. Germline trimming cut 8 bases from V and 3 bases from J; bases unmatched to any gene: 9.

The chain links TRBV18 to TRBJ2-1; TRBD2 agrees at 11 bases. This CDR3 has 17 residues. Germline loops: CDR1 KGHSH, CDR2 LQKENI. J lost 2 bases, V lost 3 bases, and 6 bases had no gene match. Written as DNA, the CDR3 is TGTGCCAGCTCACCTGATAGCGGGAGGGCTACCTACAATGAGCAGTTCTTC. Its protein is CASSPDSGRATYNEQFF.

The chain couples TRBV7-7 to TRBJ2-1, with 7 bases identical to TRBD2. Losses at the gene ends were 1 base for V and 10 bases for J; bases not matched to a gene: 7. The CDR3 totals 14 residues. Germline V CDR1 and CDR2: SSHAT, FNYEAQ (reference sequence). CDR3 sequence (DNA): TGTGCCAGCAGCTTAGTAATTGGAGCGGGAGAGCAGTTCTTC. This gives the protein CASSLVIGAGEQFF.

This chain links TRBV11-3 with TRBJ2-1; TRBD2 matches at 10 bases. Per the germline V gene, CDR1 is SGHNT and CDR2 is YENEEA. Germline trimming cut 4 bases from V and 6 bases from J; bases unmatched to any gene: 6. The CDR3 runs 15 residues. The chain's CDR3 is CASSSRSGGSNEQFF. The CDR3, as DNA: TGTGCCAGCAGCTCCCGTAGCGGGGGGAGCAATGAGCAGTTCTTC.

V and J are TRBV7-9 and TRBJ2-1, with 8 positions matching TRBD2. Germline assignment: CDR1 SEHNR and CDR2 FQNEAQ (reference sequence). This CDR3 contains 15 residues. Trimming cost V 5 bases and J 7 bases; bases outside gene matches: 10. CDR3 in amino acids: CASSREGLVGNEQFF. The CDR3 region has the DNA TGTGCCAGCAGCCGGGAGGGACTGGTCGGGAATGAGCAGTTCTTC. Looking up the rest from reference TRBV7-9 and TRBJ2-1 gives the full variable domain: DTGVSQNPRHKITKRGQNVTFRCDPISEHNRLYWYRQTLGQGPEFLTYFQNEAQLEKSRLLSDRFSAERPKGSFSTLEIQRTEQGDSAMYLCASSREGLVGNEQFFGPGTRLTVL.

The chain combines TRBV2 with TRBJ2-7, with D perhaps matching TRBD1 or TRBD2 (5 bases each). Trimming shortened V by 4 bases and J by 4 bases, and 14 bases separated the two germline ends. This CDR3 is 14 amino acids long. CDR1 and CDR2 (germline): SNHLY, FYNNEI. The CDR3 DNA reads TGTGCCAGCAGTGCATTTGGGGGTAGATACGAGCAGTACTTC. Translating it yields CASSAFGGRYEQYF.

The chain couples TRBV5-4 to TRBJ2-5; D might be TRBD2 (5 bases). The germline CDR1 and CDR2 sequences are SGHNT and YYREEE (reference sequence). The CDR3 runs to 14 residues. V lost 4 bases and J lost 2, with 12 bases in between. In DNA, the CDR3 is TGTGCCAGCAGCCCCACTAGGGAACAAGAGACCCAGTACTTC. It yields the protein CASSPTREQETQYF. The full variable domain, its missing parts supplied by reference TRBV5-4 and TRBJ2-5, is ETGVTQSPTHLIKTRGQQVTLRCSSQSGHNTVSWYQQALGQGPQFIFQYYREEENGRGNFPPRFSGLQFPNYSSELNVNALELDDSALYLCASSPTREQETQYFGPGTRLLVL.

This chain links TRBV24-1 with TRBJ1-2; D might be TRBD1 (5 bases). The ends were cut back, 5 bases at V and 5 bases at J, with 8 bases in the middle. The CDR3 has 12 amino acids. Per the germline V gene, CDR1 is KGHDR and CDR2 is SFDVKD. The CDR3 coding sequence is TGTGCCACCAGTGGAGGGGAATATGGCTACACCTTC. Its translation is CATSGGEYGYTF.

The table lists this clone with a few counts. The V gene is TRBV19, the J gene TRBJ1-4; tentatively, D is TRBD1 (6 bases). CDR1 is LNHDA, CDR2 SQIVND, per germline (reference sequence). There are 15 residues in the CDR3. The germline V and J ends were trimmed by 5 bases and 0 bases, with 10 bases remaining between them. The CDR3 loop reads CASSPRQATNEKLFF. For the CDR3, the DNA is TGTGCCAGTAGTCCTCGACAGGCAACTAATGAAAAACTGTTTTTT.

The chain has TRBV27 and TRBJ2-1, with D possibly TRBD1 on 5 matching bases. The CDR3 spans 15 residues. CDR1 is MNHEY, CDR2 SMNVEV, per germline (reference sequence). Trimming cost V 5 bases and J 12 bases, with 23 bases left between them. DNA for the CDR3: TGTGCCAGCAGTAAACAGACCCAGGCGGACATTGGGCAGTTCTTC. It codes for CASSKQTQADIGQFF.

The chain joins TRBV2 to TRBJ1-5; D perhaps matches TRBD1 (6 bases). Trimming shortened V by 2 bases and J by 6 bases, and 14 bases separated the two germline ends. The CDR3 length is 15 residues. The germline V gene encodes CDR1 SNHLY and CDR2 FYNNEI. The chain's CDR3 is CASSESPEGVQPQHF. The CDR3 DNA reads TGTGCCAGCAGTGAATCTCCCGAGGGGGTTCAGCCCCAGCATTTT.

The J gene is TRBJ2-1, the V gene TRBV6-5; weak D call: TRBD2 (5 bases). Germline V CDR1 and CDR2: MNHEY, SVGAGI. This CDR3 spans 13 amino acids. With 8 bases removed from V and 5 bases from J, the gap between germline ends came to 13 bases. DNA for the CDR3: TGTGCCAGCGTGTTTATGAGGGACAATGAGCAGTTCTTC. Protein product: CASVFMRDNEQFF.

The V gene is TRBV5-1, the J gene TRBJ2-7; TRBD2 matches at 13 bases. CDR1 is SGHRS, CDR2 YFSETQ, per germline. V shed 3 bases, J shed 0 bases, and the junction held 6 bases outside the gene matches. CDR3 size: 17 residues. CDR3 residues: CASSWGLAGTFSYEQYF. Here the CDR3 DNA reads TGCGCCAGCAGCTGGGGACTAGCGGGAACCTTCTCCTACGAGCAGTACTTC.

This clone was seen once. This chain links TRBV27 with TRBJ1-1; D remains unclear. This CDR3 has 13 residues. Per the germline V gene, CDR1 is MNHEY and CDR2 is SMNVEV (reference sequence). Trimming stripped 3 bases from V and 7 bases from J, with 12 bases between. The CDR3 DNA reads TGTGCCAGCAGTTTTCGGATGACCCTTGAAGCTTTCTTT. It specifies CASSFRMTLEAFF.